The clone carrying this T cell receptor (beta chain) was counted once. This record belongs to a study of blood T cell repertoires in COVID-19. Sequenced by immunoSEQ multiplex PCR; TCRdb stores in-frame clones only, minus some. In the table there are around 140,000 clones, over 70% of which are singletons. J gave up 4 bases and V 5 bases, and 10 bases lay outside the gene matches. Germline V gene lookup returns CDR1 SGHAT and CDR2 FQNNGV. CDR3 length: 16 residues. The sequencing input was PBMCs or T cells enriched from blood (not recorded which). The source of this sequence is a man between 60 and 75 years old who had recovered from COVID-19. This chain links TRBV11-2 with TRBJ1-3; TRBD1 matches at 8 bases. CDR3 in amino acids: CASSPRTGRKGNTIYF. The CDR3, as DNA: TGTGCCAGCAGCCCCCGGACAGGGCGAAAGGGAAACACCATATATTTT.